These T cell receptor beta chains were read from a single sample in a study of T cell responses to AZD1222 COVID-19 vaccine. The table came from immunoSEQ multiplex PCR; TCRdb's copy has only in-frame clones and leaves some out. The sample includes about 130,000 clones, around 90% of them seen just once. Sequencing was performed on peripheral blood, taken on day 0 of AZD1222 vaccination. The receptors come from an adult in good health. Both conserved end residues are part of each CDR3. D genes are given only for firm matches. The listing skips clone size in some rows; elsewhere it reads once, few, many or a size class.

D: TRBD1
J: TRBJ2-7
size: .
V: TRBV5-8
DNA: TGTGCCAGCAGCTTGGGGACAGGACCGACAACCTACGAGCAGTACTTC
CDR3: CASSLGTGPTTYEQYF

D: .
J: TRBJ1-6
size: .
V: TRBV10-3
DNA: TGTGCCATCAGTAGCAAGGACCCGGGACGCGATAATTCACCCCTCCACTTT
CDR3: CAISSKDPGRDNSPLHF

D: .
J: TRBJ1-1
size: .
V: TRBV11-3
DNA: TGTGCCAGCAGCTTAGATGGAGCGAACACTGAAGCTTTCTTT
CDR3: CASSLDGANTEAFF

D: .
J: TRBJ1-5
size: .
V: TRBV4-2
DNA: TGTGCCAGCAGCCTCGACAATCAGCCCCAGCATTTT
CDR3: CASSLDNQPQHF

D: .
J: TRBJ1-1
size: .
V: TRBV7-3
DNA: TGTGCCAGCAGCTTAAATCTCTACACTGAAGCTTTCTTT
CDR3: CASSLNLYTEAFF

D: .
J: TRBJ2-3
size: .
V: TRBV9
DNA: TGTGCCAGCAGCGTAGGTGCAGGGGCGCAGGGAGATACGCAGTATTTT
CDR3: CASSVGAGAQGDTQYF

D: TRBD1
J: TRBJ2-2
size: few
V: TRBV2
DNA: TGTGCCAGCAGTGTTACGGCAGGGGGCACCGGGGAGCTGTTTTTT
CDR3: CASSVTAGGTGELFF

D: .
J: TRBJ2-7
size: .
V: TRBV10-2
DNA: TGCGCCAGCAGTGATCTCTCCTACGAGCAGTACTTC
CDR3: CASSDLSYEQYF

D: .
J: TRBJ1-5
size: .
V: TRBV19
DNA: TGTGCCAGTAGTTGGTCAACCTCGACGAATCAGCCCCAGCATTTT
CDR3: CASSWSTSTNQPQHF

D: TRBD1
J: TRBJ1-4
size: .
V: TRBV6-5
DNA: TGTGCCAGCAGTTCGCCGACAGGGGCGGAAAAACTGTTTTTT
CDR3: CASSSPTGAEKLFF

D: TRBD1
J: TRBJ2-7
size: .
V: TRBV2
DNA: TGTGCCAGCAGTGCGGACAGGTCGACCTACGAGCAGTACTTC
CDR3: CASSADRSTYEQYF

D: TRBD2
J: TRBJ2-3
size: .
V: TRBV11-2
DNA: TGTGCCAGCAGCTTAGCTCCTAGCGGGGGATACGGTACGCAGTATTTT
CDR3: CASSLAPSGGYGTQYF

D: .
J: TRBJ2-7
size: .
V: TRBV29-1
DNA: TGCAGCGTTGCCCCGACAGGTGCCTACGAGCAGTACTTC
CDR3: CSVAPTGAYEQYF

D: .
J: TRBJ1-1
size: .
V: TRBV7-8
DNA: TGTGCCAGCAGCTTAAATGAGGAAGAAGCTTTCTTT
CDR3: CASSLNEEEAFF

D: .
J: TRBJ1-5
size: .
V: TRBV29-1
DNA: TGCAGCGTTGGAGGTCACAATAGCAATCAGCCCCAGCATTTT
CDR3: CSVGGHNSNQPQHF

D: .
J: TRBJ1-2
size: .
V: TRBV11-2
DNA: TGTGCCAGCAGCCTAGGGGGATCGGGCTACACCTTC
CDR3: CASSLGGSGYTF

D: .
J: TRBJ1-1
size: .
V: TRBV7-9
DNA: TGTGCCAGCAGCGCCGGTGGTAGGAACACTGAAGCTTTCTTT
CDR3: CASSAGGRNTEAFF

D: .
J: TRBJ1-1
size: .
V: TRBV11-3
DNA: TGTGCCAGCAGCTCCTCCCCGGGGGCTGGGACTGAAGCTTTCTTT
CDR3: CASSSSPGAGTEAFF

D: TRBD1
J: TRBJ1-5
size: .
V: TRBV6-5
DNA: TGTGCCAGCAGGGGGACAGGCAATCAGCCCCAGCATTTT
CDR3: CASRGTGNQPQHF

D: TRBD2
J: TRBJ2-1
size: .
V: TRBV7-8
DNA: TGTGCCAGCAGCTTAGGGGCGGGACTAGTGACAAAGGGGCAGTTCTTC
CDR3: CASSLGAGLVTKGQFF

D: .
J: TRBJ1-1
size: .
V: TRBV9
DNA: TGTGCCAGCAGCGTTTCGGGCATGAACACTGAAGCTTTCTTT
CDR3: CASSVSGMNTEAFF

D: TRBD2
J: TRBJ2-3
size: .
V: TRBV5-1
DNA: TGCGCCAGCAGCTACCCCGGGAGGGCAGATACGCAGTATTTT
CDR3: CASSYPGRADTQYF

D: .
J: TRBJ1-5
size: .
V: TRBV28
DNA: TGTGCCAGCAGTTTAGGGTCCCTGAATCAGCCCCAGCATTTT
CDR3: CASSLGSLNQPQHF

D: TRBD1
J: TRBJ1-1
size: .
V: TRBV6-5
DNA: TGTGCCAGCAGTTATGCAACCGGGACAGGGCGTTCTGAAGCTTTCTTT
CDR3: CASSYATGTGRSEAFF

D: .
J: TRBJ1-1
size: few
V: TRBV18
DNA: TGTGCCAGCTCACCAGAGGGCCTCACTGAAGCTTTCTTT
CDR3: CASSPEGLTEAFF

D: .
J: TRBJ1-4
size: .
V: TRBV14
DNA: TGTGCCAGCAGCCAAGTCAGGCTCCTAACTAATGAAAAACTGTTTTTT
CDR3: CASSQVRLLTNEKLFF

D: TRBD2
J: TRBJ2-7
size: many
V: TRBV6-5
DNA: TGTGCCAGCAGTTCCGCCGCTAGCGGGGACTACGAGCAGTACTTC
CDR3: CASSSAASGDYEQYF

D: .
J: TRBJ2-1
size: .
V: TRBV6-5
DNA: TGTGCCAGCAGTTACCGCCCGGGTAATGAGCAGTTCTTC
CDR3: CASSYRPGNEQFF

D: .
J: TRBJ2-3
size: .
V: TRBV4-2
DNA: TGTGCCAGCAGCCAAGTCGAACGAGCGGATAGCACAGATACGCAGTATTTT
CDR3: CASSQVERADSTDTQYF

D: .
J: TRBJ1-1
size: .
V: TRBV7-9
DNA: TGTGCCAGCAGCTTATTGGACACTGAAGCTTTCTTT
CDR3: CASSLLDTEAFF

D: .
J: TRBJ1-2
size: .
V: TRBV27
DNA: TGTGCCAGCAGTTCGTCCCTGACAGCTGGCTACACCTTC
CDR3: CASSSSLTAGYTF

D: .
J: TRBJ1-1
size: .
V: TRBV6-1
DNA: TGTGCCAGCAGTGAAACAGAGTGGACCTCTGAAGCTTTCTTT
CDR3: CASSETEWTSEAFF

D: .
J: TRBJ1-5
size: .
V: TRBV14
DNA: TGTGCCAGCAGCCAAGAGCCAGGCTTGGAGAGCAATCAGCCCCAGCATTTT
CDR3: CASSQEPGLESNQPQHF

D: TRBD1
J: TRBJ2-1
size: .
V: TRBV7-2
DNA: TGTGCCAGCAGCTTGGACGGGACAGGGGAGAGGCGTGAGCAGTTCTTC
CDR3: CASSLDGTGERREQFF

D: TRBD1
J: TRBJ1-3
size: .
V: TRBV9
DNA: TGTGCCAGCAGCGTAGCGGGGACAGGGGGAAACACCATATATTTT
CDR3: CASSVAGTGGNTIYF

D: .
J: TRBJ2-5
size: .
V: TRBV5-4
DNA: TGTGCCAGCAGCTTGGTGTCCGGATCGTCGTTGGGAGAGACCCAGTACTTC
CDR3: CASSLVSGSSLGETQYF

D: .
J: TRBJ2-2
size: .
V: TRBV5-4
DNA: TGTGCCAGCAGCTTAAGGACACCCTTTGGGACCGGGGAGCTGTTTTTT
CDR3: CASSLRTPFGTGELFF

D: .
J: TRBJ1-1
size: .
V: TRBV5-1
DNA: TGCGCCAGCAGCGCAGGCCCCCAAGGCGCTGAAGCTTTCTTT
CDR3: CASSAGPQGAEAFF

D: .
J: TRBJ1-4
size: .
V: TRBV30
DNA: TGTGCCTGGGGGGAGCTTGGGAAACTGTTTTTT
CDR3: CAWGELGKLFF

D: .
J: TRBJ1-1
size: .
V: TRBV11-2
DNA: TGTGCCAGCAGCCCCCCTCGGGGGGGGAACACTGAAGCTTTCTTT
CDR3: CASSPPRGGNTEAFF

D: TRBD2
J: TRBJ2-1
size: .
V: TRBV5-1
DNA: TGCGCCAGCAGAAGGTCTAGCGGGGGTGTAAATGAGCAGTTCTTC
CDR3: CASRRSSGGVNEQFF

D: .
J: TRBJ2-7
size: .
V: TRBV15
DNA: TGTGCCACCAGCAGAGATCGGGGCAGGGGCCACGAGCAGTACTTC
CDR3: CATSRDRGRGHEQYF

D: .
J: TRBJ1-4
size: .
V: TRBV28
DNA: TGTGCCAGCAGTTTGTATGAAACGGGGCGTGAAAAACTGTTTTTT
CDR3: CASSLYETGREKLFF

D: .
J: TRBJ1-1
size: .
V: TRBV3-1/TRBV3-2
DNA: TGTGCCAGCAGCCAGGGACACTCAGTGGCGGTCACTGAAGCTTTCTTT
CDR3: CASSQGHSVAVTEAFF

D: .
J: TRBJ2-2
size: .
V: TRBV6-6
DNA: TGTGCCAGCTCGCCCGGCGGGGAGCTGTTTTTT
CDR3: CASSPGGELFF

D: .
J: TRBJ1-1
size: .
V: TRBV3-1/TRBV3-2
DNA: TGTGCCAGCAGCTCCCTACAGAATCTCCGCACTGAAGCTTTCTTT
CDR3: CASSSLQNLRTEAFF

D: .
J: TRBJ2-7
size: .
V: TRBV10-3
DNA: TGTGCCATCAGTCCCATATCTACCTACGAGCAGTACTTC
CDR3: CAISPISTYEQYF

D: .
J: TRBJ1-6
size: once
V: TRBV27
DNA: TGTGCCAGCTCCTCTCTCCTGGAACTTTATAATTCACCCCTCCACTTT
CDR3: CASSSLLELYNSPLHF

D: TRBD1
J: TRBJ2-1
size: .
V: TRBV6-5
DNA: TGTGCCAGCAGAGGACAGGGGCGGATAGATGAGCAGTTCTTC
CDR3: CASRGQGRIDEQFF

D: .
J: TRBJ2-1
size: once
V: TRBV6-5
DNA: TGTGCCAGCAGTTACTCGATGCTATTTGAGCAGTTCTTC
CDR3: CASSYSMLFEQFF

D: .
J: TRBJ1-2
size: .
V: TRBV27
DNA: TGTGCCAGCAGTTATGGGGGGGTGAGGAACTATGGCTACACCTTC
CDR3: CASSYGGVRNYGYTF

D: .
J: TRBJ2-5
size: .
V: TRBV5-1
DNA: TGCGCCAGCAGCTTGGGCAGGGGGGAAGAGACCCAGTACTTC
CDR3: CASSLGRGEETQYF

D: .
J: TRBJ1-4
size: .
V: TRBV9
DNA: TGTGCCAGCAGCGTAAGGGAGACTAATGAAAAACTGTTTTTT
CDR3: CASSVRETNEKLFF

D: .
J: TRBJ2-5
size: .
V: TRBV7-3
DNA: TGTGCCAGCAGCCCAAAAGGGGAAGAGACCCAGTACTTC
CDR3: CASSPKGEETQYF

D: .
J: TRBJ2-2
size: .
V: TRBV19
DNA: TGTGCCAGTAGTATAGATAACGGGGGGCGCAACACCGGGGAGCTGTTTTTT
CDR3: CASSIDNGGRNTGELFF